This T cell receptor (beta chain) originates from a study of cytomegalovirus exposure and HLA in healthy donors. General study results and limits: Listed as cytomegalovirus-associated were 150 to 200 TCR beta chains. Available immune exposure information covered CMV serostatus only. It was shown in a later analysis that HLA-associated TCR beta chains were more clonally expanded than other, equally common chains.

Trimming cost V 3 bases and J 5 bases, with 11 bases left between them. This CDR3 region has 14 residues. Germline CDR1 and CDR2: SGHTA and FQGNSA. The donors (healthy individuals) were bone marrow donors. It was with 60 Vbeta and 13 Jbeta primers that the PCR ran. Here immunoSEQ multiplex PCR was the method, and the copy in TCRdb shows in-frame clones only, minus some. This table holds 90,000 to 150,000 clones, over 80% found once. Comment on this clone: Antigen specificity is unknown.

The source material was PBMCs. The receptor was isolated from a man aged 50 or older in good health and CMV-seronegative. The V call is TRBV7-2, the J call TRBJ1-5; D perhaps matches TRBD1 (6 bases). The CDR3 protein is CASSFDRYDQPQHF. The CDR3 DNA reads TGTGCCAGCAGCTTCGACAGGTACGATCAGCCCCAGCATTTT.